These 3 T cell receptor beta chains came from one sample sequenced in a study of blood T cell repertoires in COVID-19. Profiling relied on immunoSEQ multiplex PCR, and the TCRdb table lists in-frame clones only, not all of them. In the table there are 300,000 to 400,000 clones, 70% to 90% of which are singletons. Sequencing input: peripheral blood. Receptors were obtained from a human donor in a cohort sampled during active COVID-19.

V gene TRBV7-3 combines with J gene TRBJ2-1, with 8 bases identical to TRBD2. The V segment lost 5 bases and the J segment 3 bases; nucleotides outside the gene matches: 6. CDR1 and CDR2 from the germline V gene are SGHTA and FQGTGA. This CDR3 is built from 15 residues. The CDR3 sequence: CASSSELADYNEQFF. In DNA, the CDR3 is TGTGCCAGCAGCAGTGAACTAGCGGACTACAATGAGCAGTTCTTC.

The CDR3 loop reads CASSLGREVEAFF. CDR3 nucleotide sequence: TGCGCCAGCAGCTTAGGCAGGGAGGTTGAAGCTTTCTTT. This chain connects TRBV5-1 to TRBJ1-1; maybe TRBD1 (5 bases). V lost 2 bases and J lost 7, with 12 bases in between. CDR3 length: 13 amino acids. Germline assignment: CDR1 SGHRS and CDR2 YFSETQ.

This chain joins TRBV3-1 (or the pseudogene TRBV3-2) and TRBJ2-3; D possibly corresponds to TRBD1 (6 bases). Between the trimmed V and J ends, which lost 0 bases and 5 bases, there was a span of 12 bases. Germline CDR1 LGHDT, CDR2 YNNKEL (reference sequence). The CDR3 loop spans 15 amino acids. DNA for the CDR3: TGTGCCAGCAGCCAAGACAGGGGTGCGGGAGATACGCAGTATTTT. It is translated as CASSQDRGAGDTQYF.